Reported below is one T cell receptor (beta chain). Its specificity is not known. Only in-frame clones appear in the TCRdb table, and some are missing; sequencing was by immunoSEQ multiplex PCR. The sample has some 86,000 clones; about 85% are singletons. This record comes from a study of OX40 agonist ivuxolimab in advanced cancers. Study summary: Enrolled patients in dose escalation had cancers that were hepatocellular carcinoma, melanoma, renal cell or head and neck cancer. Averaging around 60 years in age, with a range of about 23 to 90, the cohort was 65% to 90% male. Findings of the study overall: Both blood CD4+ and CD8+ T cells showed clonal growth by week 6 at 0.1 to 3.0 mg/kg.

The CDR3 contains 13 residues. The V gene's germline CDR1 is GTSNPN and CDR2 SVGIG (reference sequence). The V segment lost 6 bases and the J segment 7 bases; nucleotides outside the gene matches: 5. This sequence joins TRBV30 and TRBJ1-4; 10 bases line up with TRBD1. The starting material was CD4+ or CD8+ T cells sorted from blood, obtained in a trial of the OX40 agonist ivuxolimab. This sequence was found in an adult with an advanced solid tumor such as melanoma, head and neck, liver or kidney cancer. The CDR3 loop is CACSDRGGEKLFF. The CDR3 bases are TGTGCCTGCTCGGACAGGGGGGGTGAAAAACTGTTTTTT.